The 20 T cell receptor beta chains in this list originate from one sample, sequenced in a study of early T cells in non-severe SARS-CoV-2 infection. TCRdb ran MiXCR on the 5' RACE reads and lists one entry per CDR3 protein. Of around 60,000 distinct CDR3 sequences in the sample, less than 20% were seen once. This specimen consisted of whole blood, obtained at baseline. These receptor sequences come from an adult who was a healthcare worker with PCR-confirmed SARS-CoV-2 infection or an uninfected control (not recorded which).

V gene TRBV12-3 or TRBV12-4 combines with J gene TRBJ2-4; D may be TRBD2 (6 bases). The length of the CDR3 is 15 residues. V lost 4 bases to trimming and J lost 4 bases, with 14 bases between them. The CDR3 nucleotides are TGTGCCAGCAGTTCCGAGTGGGGAGGTAAAAACATTCAGTACTTC. Amino acid sequence: CASSSEWGGKNIQYF.

CDR3 region: CASSYPAEQFF. Here the CDR3 DNA reads TGTGCCAGCAGTTACCCGGCTGAGCAGTTCTTC. The chain uses TRBV6-2 or TRBV6-3 and TRBJ2-1, with D uncertain. CDR1 MNHEY and CDR2 SVGEGT come from the germline V gene. V dropped 2 bases and J dropped 9 bases, with 5 bases sitting between them. The CDR3 is 11 amino acids.

This clonotype was observed a handful of times. The genes are TRBV7-2 and TRBJ1-5; possible D gene TRBD1, 5 bases. Trimming shortened V by 1 base and J by 7 bases, and 14 bases separated the two germline ends. Per the germline V gene, CDR1 is SGHTA and CDR2 is FQGNSA. CDR3 length: 15 residues. The CDR3 DNA sequence: TGTGCCAGCAGCTTAGTGGTAGGGGTTGGGCAGCCCCAGCATTTT. Its protein is CASSLVVGVGQPQHF.

V gene TRBV4-1 combines with J gene TRBJ1-1, with D possibly being TRBD1 (6 bases). Germline lookup yields CDR1 MGHRA and CDR2 YSYEKL. The V and J ends lost 5 bases and 1 base respectively, with 8 bases between them. There are 13 residues in the CDR3. Here the CDR3 DNA reads TGCGCCAGCAGCACGACAGGGAACACTGAAGCTTTCTTT. It encodes CASSTTGNTEAFF.

A few counts support this clonotype. The chain uses TRBV6-2 or TRBV6-3 and TRBJ1-1; 10 nucleotides line up with TRBD1. V was clipped by 9 bases and J by 5 bases; unmatched bases: 12. Germline values: CDR1 MNHEY, CDR2 SVGEGT. CDR3 length equals 15 residues. CDR3 region: CASVTGTGVGTEAFF. As DNA, the CDR3 is TGTGCCAGTGTGACGGGGACAGGGGTTGGGACTGAAGCTTTCTTT.

The rearrangement links TRBV3-1 to TRBJ2-7; 7 positions agree with TRBD1. The V gene end was trimmed by 0 bases and the J gene end by 4 bases; junction bases not matched to a gene: 3. Per the germline V gene, CDR1 is LGHDT and CDR2 is YNNKEL (reference sequence). CDR3 length equals 14 residues. CDR3 in amino acids: CASSQEGTAYEQYF. The CDR3 DNA is TGTGCCAGCAGCCAAGAAGGGACAGCATACGAGCAGTACTTC.

This clonotype was counted only a few times. This chain joins TRBV20-1 and TRBJ2-2; the D is unclear. Germline CDR1 and CDR2: DFQATT and SNEGSKA (reference sequence). The germline V and J ends were trimmed by 2 bases and 1 base, with 8 bases remaining between them. This CDR3 spans 14 amino acids. For the CDR3, the DNA is TGCAGTGCTAGACCCGGGCAGAACACCGGGGAGCTGTTTTTT. As protein: CSARPGQNTGELFF.

This clonotype was seen at least ten times. This sequence joins TRBV18 and TRBJ1-6; no clear D gene. Trimming pared 0 bases from V and 6 bases from J, leaving 6 bases between. CDR1 and CDR2 from the germline V gene are KGHSH and LQKENI. The CDR3 consists of 14 residues. Here the CDR3 reads CASSPPGSNSPLHF. The DNA of the CDR3 is TGTGCCAGCTCACCACCGGGCAGTAATTCACCCCTCCACTTT. The entire variable domain, with the rest obtained from reference TRBV18 and TRBJ1-6, is as follows: NAGVMQNPRHLVRRRGQEARLRCSPMKGHSHVYWYRQLPEEGLKFMVYLQKENIIDESGMPKERFSAEFPKEGPSILRIQQVVRGDSAAYFCASSPPGSNSPLHFGNGTRLTVT.

This clonotype was found a few times. The chain joins TRBV6-1 to TRBJ2-3; 7 nucleotides match TRBD2. The CDR3 consists of 15 residues. Trimming cost V 6 bases and J 0 bases; bases outside gene matches: 6. Germline-derived CDR1 and CDR2 are MNHNS and SASEGT. The DNA of the CDR3 is TGTGCCAGCAGCCGAGCGGGGAGGAGCACAGATACGCAGTATTTT. It encodes CASSRAGRSTDTQYF.

This sequence joins TRBV7-8 and TRBJ2-3, with 14 bases matching TRBD2. Germline assignment: CDR1 SGHVS and CDR2 FQNEAQ. With 5 bases clipped from V and 5 bases from J, the junction kept 15 bases outside the gene matches. This CDR3 is 19 amino acids long. The CDR3 loop is CASSPPPGLAGVSQDTQYF. The CDR3 nucleotides read TGTGCCAGCAGCCCCCCTCCGGGACTAGCGGGAGTATCTCAAGATACGCAGTATTTT.

This clonotype was seen many times. The rearrangement uses TRBV10-2 and TRBJ2-2; TRBD1 agrees at 10 bases. This CDR3 region has 16 residues. V shed 1 base, J shed 3 bases, and the junction held 2 bases outside the gene matches. From germline, CDR1 is WSHSY and CDR2 SAAADI. CDR3 sequence reads: CASSEWGTGDTGELFF. CDR3 coding DNA: TGCGCCAGCAGTGAGTGGGGGACAGGGGACACCGGGGAGCTGTTTTTT.

The CDR3 reads CSVKDANSPLHF. The CDR3 bases are TGCAGCGTTAAGGACGCAAATTCACCCCTCCACTTT. This chain uses TRBV29-1 with TRBJ1-6; no firm D call. The CDR3 runs to 12 residues. V was clipped by 5 bases and J by 7 bases, with 9 bases between them. The germline gives CDR1 SQVTM, CDR2 ANQGSEA.

This clonotype was detected only a few times. This chain links TRBV28 with TRBJ2-7; 9 nucleotides align to TRBD1. This CDR3 has 15 amino acids. Germline loops: CDR1 MDHEN, CDR2 SYDVKM. V shed 6 bases and J 3 bases; nucleotides not matched to a gene: 9. CDR3 loop: CASRPGTGPLYEQYF. Here the CDR3 DNA reads TGTGCCAGCAGACCCGGGACAGGGCCCCTCTACGAGCAGTACTTC.

This clonotype has just a few counts. The gene calls are TRBV6-2 or TRBV6-3 and TRBJ2-1, with TRBD2 matching over 12 bases. After removal of 4 bases from V and 7 bases from J, the junction contained 8 bases not matched to a gene. This CDR3 contains 16 residues. Germline V gene data show CDR1 as MNHEY and CDR2 as SVGEGT. The CDR3 DNA sequence: TGTGCCAGCAGTTCTCCTAGCGGACTAGCGGGGAATGAGCAGTTCTTC. Amino acid sequence: CASSSPSGLAGNEQFF.

This clonotype turned up a few times. The rearrangement uses TRBV6-6 and TRBJ2-3; 9 bases are a match to TRBD2. V was clipped by 6 bases and J by 1 base; unmatched bases: 14. The CDR3 contains 18 residues. Germline V gene sequence: CDR1 MNHNY, CDR2 SVGAGI (reference sequence). The CDR3 loop is CASRLKKGGRAGTDTQYF. The DNA of the CDR3 is TGTGCCAGCAGACTCAAAAAGGGCGGGAGGGCCGGCACAGATACGCAGTATTTT.

This clonotype was recorded many times. The chain joins TRBV19 to TRBJ2-2; no clear D gene. Germline CDR1 is LNHDA and CDR2 is SQIVND (reference sequence). The V and J ends lost 3 bases and 7 bases respectively, with 9 bases between them. There are 13 residues in the CDR3. CDR3 amino acids: CASSIATVGELFF. CDR3 bases: TGTGCCAGTAGTATCGCCACAGTCGGGGAGCTGTTTTTT.

The V call is TRBV18, the J call TRBJ2-7; D not certain. Trimming left V 1 base short and J 2 bases short, with 12 bases between. Germline CDR1 is KGHSH and CDR2 is LQKENI. This CDR3 comprises 15 residues. The CDR3 DNA reads as TGTGCCAGCTCACCACTCCCTGGAGCAACCTACGAGCAGTACTTC. This translates into CASSPLPGATYEQYF.

This clonotype was seen only a few times. The chain couples TRBV5-1 to TRBJ1-4, with D maybe TRBD1 (5 bases). Trimming cost V 1 base and J 6 bases, with 10 bases left between them. Germline lookup yields CDR1 SGHRS and CDR2 YFSETQ. The CDR3 runs to 14 residues. The CDR3 loop is CASSLYRGDEKLFF. CDR3 nucleotides: TGCGCCAGCAGCTTGTACCGGGGGGATGAAAAACTGTTTTTT.

Only a few counts were recorded for this clonotype. J is TRBJ1-2 and V is TRBV3-1; a weak D match, TRBD1 (5 bases). Between the trimmed V and J ends, which lost 3 bases and 3 bases, there was a span of 11 bases. From germline, CDR1 is LGHDT and CDR2 YNNKEL (reference sequence). The CDR3 covers 14 residues. CDR3 region: CASSHSTEHYGYTF. CDR3 in DNA: TGTGCCAGCAGCCATTCGACAGAGCACTATGGCTACACCTTC.

The chain is built from TRBV20-1 and TRBJ1-6; D is possibly TRBD1 (6 bases). CDR1 is DFQATT and CDR2 is SNEGSKA in the germline V gene (reference sequence). V was shortened by 3 bases and J by 4 bases, with 13 bases between the two germline ends. The CDR3 totals 15 residues. This CDR3 is CSAREGHPYNSPLHF. The CDR3 DNA is TGCAGTGCTAGGGAGGGACACCCTTATAATTCACCCCTCCACTTT.